A single sample is the source of the 20 T cell receptor beta chains below, sequenced in a study of OX40 agonist ivuxolimab in advanced cancers. Library preparation employed the immunoSEQ multiplex PCR assay. TCRdb holds this immuneACCESS table with in-frame rearrangements only. Some clones are missing; in checked studies, unresolved V genes explain under half, and the rest has no known cause. This sample is represented by 50,000 to 55,000 clones; 75% to 85% of them were singletons. Clones ranked in the top ten supply 0.69% of the sample. The sample consisted of CD4+ or CD8+ T cells sorted from blood, taken in a trial of the OX40 agonist ivuxolimab. Source of these receptors: an adult with an advanced solid tumor such as melanoma, head and neck, liver or kidney cancer.

This clone was detected only once. The rearrangement uses TRBV18 and TRBJ2-1, with D perhaps TRBD2 (7 bases). This CDR3 is built from 16 residues. Germline CDR1 is KGHSH and CDR2 is LQKENI. Deletions cut 6 bases from V and 3 bases from J, with 18 bases between. CDR3 loop: CASSPIAGAYYNEQFF. Written as DNA, the CDR3 is TGTGCCAGCTCCCCCATTGCGGGGGCATACTACAATGAGCAGTTCTTC.

This chain joins TRBV19 and TRBJ2-7; 13 nucleotides match TRBD2. J lost 2 bases, V lost 5 bases, and 3 bases had no gene match. Germline V gives CDR1 LNHDA, CDR2 SQIVND (reference sequence). There are 15 residues in the CDR3. This CDR3 reads CASSLLAGGPYEQYF. The CDR3 coding sequence is TGTGCCAGTAGTTTACTAGCGGGGGGGCCCTACGAGCAGTACTTC.

This clone was detected a few times. Other DNA sequences within the sample encode an identical CDR3. This sequence joins TRBV5-1 and TRBJ1-1; TRBD1 aligns across 7 bases. Germline-derived CDR1 and CDR2 are SGHRS and YFSETQ. The CDR3 length is 14 residues. The V and J ends lost 0 bases and 2 bases, in that order; junction bases with no gene match: 1. This CDR3 reads CASSLGGGNTEAFF. In nucleotides, the CDR3 is TGCGCCAGCAGCTTGGGAGGGGGCAACACTGAAGCTTTCTTT.

The J gene is TRBJ1-6, the V gene TRBV25-1; D perhaps matches TRBD1 (6 bases). Per germline, CDR1 MGHDK and CDR2 SYGVNS. There are 14 residues in the CDR3. V gave up 7 bases and J gave up 7 bases, with 14 bases separating them. CDR3 residues: CASNPQGWNSPLHF. In DNA, the CDR3 is TGTGCCAGCAATCCGCAGGGGTGGAATTCACCCCTCCACTTT.

J is TRBJ1-5 and V is TRBV2, with a weak D call TRBD1 (5 bases). This CDR3 is built from 15 residues. Trimming pared 9 bases from V and 4 bases from J, leaving 19 bases between. The germline CDR1 and CDR2 sequences are SNHLY and FYNNEI. The CDR3 nucleotides read TGTGCCAGGGGGACCGGGGGGACGGCAAATCAGCCCCAGCATTTT. Its protein is CARGTGGTANQPQHF.

V and J are TRBV5-4 and TRBJ2-3; 9 positions match TRBD2. The V and J ends lost 4 bases and 2 bases, in that order; junction bases with no gene match: 8. Germline V gives CDR1 SGHNT, CDR2 YYREEE (reference sequence). This CDR3 is 16 amino acids long. Written as DNA, the CDR3 is TGTGCCAGCAGCCCTGAAGGACTAGCGATCACAGATACGCAGTATTTT. It translates to CASSPEGLAITDTQYF.

Here the CDR3 DNA reads TGTGCCGCGACAGGGGGAAATTCACCCCTCCACTTT. Translation gives CAATGGNSPLHF. The V and J genes are TRBV6-6 and TRBJ1-6, with 9 positions matching TRBD1. The CDR3 has 12 residues. Trimming cost V 11 bases and J 7 bases; bases outside gene matches: 3. CDR1 and CDR2 (germline): MNHNY, SVGAGI (reference sequence).

This clone was detected only a few times. The genes are TRBV5-4 and TRBJ2-3, with 10 nucleotides matching TRBD2. The CDR3 consists of 16 residues. From germline, CDR1 is SGHNT and CDR2 YYREEE (reference sequence). V lost 4 bases to trimming and J lost 5 bases; unmatched junction nucleotides: 10. The CDR3 nucleotides read TGTGCCAGCAGCCAGGATCTAGCGGGGGCCGGAGATACGCAGTATTTT. Protein: CASSQDLAGAGDTQYF.

The chain employs TRBV11-1 and TRBJ2-7; 15 bases line up with TRBD2. This CDR3 has 18 amino acids. The germline V gene has CDR1 SGHAT and CDR2 FQDESV (reference sequence). J lost 2 bases, V lost 4 bases, and 9 bases had no gene match. The chain's CDR3 is CASSSSGLAGGSAYEQYF. In DNA form, the CDR3 reads TGTGCCAGCAGCTCTTCGGGACTAGCGGGGGGTAGCGCCTACGAGCAGTACTTC.

The V and J genes are TRBV2 and TRBJ2-1; 10 bases are a match to TRBD1. The V and J ends lost 4 bases and 3 bases, in that order; junction bases with no gene match: 6. The CDR3 contains 16 residues. Germline CDR1 and CDR2: SNHLY and FYNNEI. The CDR3 sequence is CASSGRRTGGYNEQFF. The CDR3, as DNA: TGTGCCAGCAGTGGACGGCGGACAGGGGGCTACAATGAGCAGTTCTTC.

This clone was observed a handful of times. The J gene is TRBJ2-3, the V gene TRBV10-2, with TRBD2 identical over 11 bases. CDR3 length: 15 amino acids. The V segment lost 4 bases and the J segment 4 bases; nucleotides outside the gene matches: 4. CDR1 and CDR2 from the germline V gene are WSHSY and SAAADI. CDR3 nucleotide sequence: TGCGCCAGCAGTGTACTAGCGGGGGTGGCAGATACGCAGTATTTT. Encoded protein: CASSVLAGVADTQYF.

This chain connects TRBV19 to TRBJ2-2; D may match TRBD1 or TRBD2 (7 bases each). V was shortened by 4 bases and J by 6 bases, with 12 bases between the two germline ends. CDR1 LNHDA and CDR2 SQIVND come from the germline V gene (reference sequence). The CDR3 runs 14 residues. The CDR3 is CASSTQGRAGELFF. The DNA of the CDR3 is TGTGCCAGTAGTACACAGGGGAGGGCCGGGGAGCTGTTTTTT.

The chain recombines TRBV6-5 with TRBJ1-4; D is unclear. Trimming stripped 0 bases from V and 8 bases from J, with 10 bases between. The length of the CDR3 is 14 residues. Germline-derived CDR1 and CDR2 are MNHEY and SVGAGI. The chain's CDR3 is CASSYSRAREKLFF. The CDR3 nucleotides read TGTGCCAGCAGTTACTCGAGGGCTCGGGAAAAACTGTTTTTT.

This sequence joins TRBV10-1 and TRBJ2-1; 7 bases are a match to TRBD2. The CDR3 has 15 residues. Germline CDR1 WNHNN, CDR2 SYGVQD (reference sequence). V lost 3 bases to trimming and J lost 5 bases; unmatched junction nucleotides: 7. Here the CDR3 DNA reads TGCGCCAGCAGTGATGGACTAGGTTGGCACAATGAGCAGTTCTTC. Its translation: CASSDGLGWHNEQFF.

V usage is TRBV2 and J usage is TRBJ2-7; the D call may be TRBD1 or TRBD2 (6 bases each). V was cut by 8 bases and J by 12 bases, with 11 bases left in between. CDR3 size: 9 residues. CDR1 SNHLY and CDR2 FYNNEI come from the germline V gene. CDR3 residues: CASGGGPYF. The CDR3 coding sequence is TGTGCCAGCGGAGGGGGACCGTACTTC.

The rearrangement uses TRBV11-2 and TRBJ2-3; D unclear. The CDR3 totals 11 residues. Germline CDR1 reads SGHAT; CDR2 reads FQNNGV. Trimming stripped 10 bases from V and 4 bases from J, with 9 bases between. The CDR3 region has the DNA TGTGCCACCTCAGAGGCAGATACGCAGTATTTT. This sequence encodes CATSEADTQYF.

This rearrangement joins TRBV14 to TRBJ1-1; D gene uncertain. This CDR3 contains 14 residues. V lost 1 base and J lost 5, with 11 bases in between. Germline V gene lookup returns CDR1 SGHDN and CDR2 FVKESK. Here the CDR3 DNA reads TGTGCCAGCAGCCAAGTCCCGTCGGGAACTGAAGCTTTCTTT. Translating it yields CASSQVPSGTEAFF. The full variable domain, in which reference TRBV14 and TRBJ1-1 provide the parts outside the CDR3, is EAGVTQFPSHSVIEKGQTVTLRCDPISGHDNLYWYRRVMGKEIKFLLHFVKESKQDESGMPNNRFLAERTGGTYSTLKVQPAELEDSGVYFCASSQVPSGTEAFFGQGTRLTVV.

This clone was seen only a few times. The chain combines TRBV12-5 with TRBJ1-6, with TRBD1 as a possible D gene (5 bases). Germline V lookup: CDR1 LGHNT, CDR2 FRNRAP. The CDR3 is 14 amino acids. Trimming shortened V by 6 bases and J by 6 bases, and 12 bases separated the two germline ends. CDR3 sequence (DNA): TGTGCTAGTGGCTTCGGGGCCTCTAATTCACCCCTCCACTTT. The encoded protein is CASGFGASNSPLHF.

V and J are TRBV5-4 and TRBJ1-1; no clear D gene. This CDR3 has 12 amino acids. Germline assignment: CDR1 SGHNT and CDR2 YYREEE (reference sequence). V was shortened by 1 base and J by 12 bases, with 13 bases between the two germline ends. CDR3 bases: TGTGCCAGCAGCTTGTTTGACGGGGTTCCTTTCTTT. Translating gives CASSLFDGVPFF. The whole variable domain, filled in from reference TRBV5-4 and TRBJ1-1, reads ETGVTQSPTHLIKTRGQQVTLRCSSQSGHNTVSWYQQALGQGPQFIFQYYREEENGRGNFPPRFSGLQFPNYSSELNVNALELDDSALYLCASSLFDGVPFFGQGTRLTVV.

This chain uses TRBV10-2 with TRBJ1-6, with D possibly being TRBD1 (5 bases). The CDR3 sequence is 11 residues long. With 7 bases removed from V and 14 bases from J, the gap between germline ends came to 12 bases. Per the germline V gene, CDR1 is WSHSY and CDR2 is SAAADI. The CDR3 here is CASTDSPTLHF. The CDR3 bases are TGCGCCAGCACTGACAGTCCTACCCTCCACTTT.